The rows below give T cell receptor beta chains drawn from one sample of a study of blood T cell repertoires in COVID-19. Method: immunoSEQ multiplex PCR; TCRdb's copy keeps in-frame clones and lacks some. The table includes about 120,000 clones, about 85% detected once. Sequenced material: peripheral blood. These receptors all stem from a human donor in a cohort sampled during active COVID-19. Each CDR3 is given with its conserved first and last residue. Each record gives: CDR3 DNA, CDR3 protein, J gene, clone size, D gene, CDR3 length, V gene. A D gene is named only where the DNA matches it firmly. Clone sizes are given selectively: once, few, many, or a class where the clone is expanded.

TGTGCCAGCAGACCCACGGGACTAAACTATGGCTACACCTTC | CASRPTGLNYGYTF | TRBJ1-2 | NA | NA | 14 | TRBV6-5
TGCAGCGTTGGCACAACACCTAATTCACCCCTCCACTTT | CSVGTTPNSPLHF | TRBJ1-6 | NA | NA | 13 | TRBV29-1
TGTGCCAGCAGCGTAGGCAGTTACAATGAGCAGTTCTTC | CASSVGSYNEQFF | TRBJ2-1 | NA | NA | 13 | TRBV9
TGTGCCAGCAGCGTAGGTCAGGGGGCCACCGGGGAGCTGTTTTTT | CASSVGQGATGELFF | TRBJ2-2 | NA | TRBD1 | 15 | TRBV9
TGTGCCAGCAGCTTCGGGGGGGGGAATTCACCCCTCCACTTT | CASSFGGGNSPLHF | TRBJ1-6 | NA | NA | 14 | TRBV7-2
TGTGCCTCCGCCGAGGGAGCCCACACAGATACGCAGTATTTT | CASAEGAHTDTQYF | TRBJ2-3 | NA | NA | 14 | TRBV7-3
TGTGCCACCAGCAAACAGGGGAATGGCAATCAGCCCCAGCATTTT | CATSKQGNGNQPQHF | TRBJ1-5 | NA | TRBD1 | 15 | TRBV15
TGTGCCAGCAGCACTAGGACTAGCGGGGGGGCCCATGAGCAGTTCTTC | CASSTRTSGGAHEQFF | TRBJ2-1 | NA | TRBD2 | 16 | TRBV11-3
TGTGCCAGATCGGGGGGGGCAGATACGCAGTATTTT | CARSGGADTQYF | TRBJ2-3 | NA | TRBD2 | 12 | TRBV7-9
TGTGCCAGCAGCTTAGCGCACCTTCTAGCGGGGGGCCGCAATGAGCAGTTCTTC | CASSLAHLLAGGRNEQFF | TRBJ2-1 | once | TRBD2 | 18 | TRBV7-2
TGTGCCATCAGTCCCGGGACAGGGGGCAGTGGCTACACCTTC | CAISPGTGGSGYTF | TRBJ1-2 | NA | TRBD1 | 14 | TRBV10-3
TGCAGTGCCAGGGGGGTCTATGGCTACACCTTC | CSARGVYGYTF | TRBJ1-2 | NA | TRBD1 | 11 | TRBV20-1
TGTGCCAGCAGTTTTGGGGACAGGGTATACGAGCAGTACTTC | CASSFGDRVYEQYF | TRBJ2-7 | NA | TRBD1 | 14 | TRBV6-6
TGTGCCACCAGTGATCCGGGGACTAGCGGGGGGAAAGATACGCAGTATTTT | CATSDPGTSGGKDTQYF | TRBJ2-3 | NA | TRBD2 | 17 | TRBV24-1
TGTGCCAGCAGCCAACAGGTCGGACAGGGGGTAGGGACTAATGAAAAACTGTTTTTT | CASSQQVGQGVGTNEKLFF | TRBJ1-4 | NA | TRBD1 | 19 | TRBV3-1/TRBV3-2
TGCAGTGCTAGTGAGGGGACAGGGAATCTTAACTATGGCTACACCTTC | CSASEGTGNLNYGYTF | TRBJ1-2 | NA | TRBD1 | 16 | TRBV20-1
TGTGCCAGCAGCCCTATGTCGGAGTCTAACTATGGCTACACCTTC | CASSPMSESNYGYTF | TRBJ1-2 | NA | NA | 15 | TRBV3-1/TRBV3-2
TGCGCCAGCACGCAGGGTGCCCACTATGGCTACACCTTC | CASTQGAHYGYTF | TRBJ1-2 | NA | NA | 13 | TRBV5-1
TGTGCCAGCAGCGTGTTTACTAATGAAAAACTGTTTTTT | CASSVFTNEKLFF | TRBJ1-4 | NA | NA | 13 | TRBV6-5
TGTGCCAGCAGCTTAGATTCGACAACGCTTCCTCAGCCCCAGCATTTT | CASSLDSTTLPQPQHF | TRBJ1-5 | once | NA | 16 | TRBV7-9
TGTGCCAGCAGCAAATACAGGGAAGGCACAGATACGCAGTATTTT | CASSKYREGTDTQYF | TRBJ2-3 | NA | NA | 15 | TRBV7-9
TGTGCCAGCAGCGTCGGGACAGGGGGGTTGGCTTTCTTT | CASSVGTGGLAFF | TRBJ1-1 | NA | TRBD1 | 13 | TRBV9
TGCGCCAGCAGCTTTGCGGGGGCCCCAGATACGCAGTATTTT | CASSFAGAPDTQYF | TRBJ2-3 | NA | NA | 14 | TRBV5-1
TGTGCCAGCAGTCCAAGACAGGGGGCGTTTCAGCCCCAGCATTTT | CASSPRQGAFQPQHF | TRBJ1-5 | NA | TRBD1 | 15 | TRBV27
TGTGCCAGCAGCCAAGAGGGACAGGGAGACTATGGCTACACCTTC | CASSQEGQGDYGYTF | TRBJ1-2 | NA | TRBD1 | 15 | TRBV3-1/TRBV3-2
TGCGCCAGCAGCCAAGATGGGAGCACTGATAGCACAGATACGCAGTATTTT | CASSQDGSTDSTDTQYF | TRBJ2-3 | NA | NA | 17 | TRBV4-3
TGTGCCAGCAGTTGGGACTTTGGGACAGATACGCAGTATTTT | CASSWDFGTDTQYF | TRBJ2-3 | NA | NA | 14 | TRBV28
TGTGCCAGCTCACCCTTGGGACAGACCTCTGGAAACACCATATATTTT | CASSPLGQTSGNTIYF | TRBJ1-3 | few | TRBD1 | 16 | TRBV18
TGTGCCAGCTCAGAGGGTAGCGGGGGATACAATGAGCAGTTCTTC | CASSEGSGGYNEQFF | TRBJ2-1 | NA | TRBD2 | 15 | TRBV18
TGTGCCAGCAGCGTTCTAGGGGCAGGAGCTAACTATGGCTACACCTTC | CASSVLGAGANYGYTF | TRBJ1-2 | NA | NA | 16 | TRBV9
TGTGCCAGCCTGGGACAGGGCACTGAAGCTTTCTTT | CASLGQGTEAFF | TRBJ1-1 | NA | TRBD1 | 12 | TRBV18
TGTGCTAGTGTTTTGTCAGGGGTCGGCTATGGCTACACCTTC | CASVLSGVGYGYTF | TRBJ1-2 | NA | NA | 14 | TRBV12-5
TGTGCCAGCAGCGTAGGGGGAGATACGCAGTATTTT | CASSVGGDTQYF | TRBJ2-3 | NA | NA | 12 | TRBV2
TGTGCCAGCAGCCTATATCAAGCGCCCCTCTACGAGCAGTACTTC | CASSLYQAPLYEQYF | TRBJ2-7 | NA | NA | 15 | TRBV14
TGTGCCAGCAGCTTGACAGGGGGGTTTTTAGAGACCCAGTACTTC | CASSLTGGFLETQYF | TRBJ2-5 | NA | TRBD1 | 15 | TRBV5-6
TGTGCCAGCAGTTACCTAGGCCATAGCAATCAGCCCCAGCATTTT | CASSYLGHSNQPQHF | TRBJ1-5 | NA | NA | 15 | TRBV6-2/TRBV6-3
TGTGCCAGCAGTGGCGGACAGGAACGGACCATTTCTAAAAATTCACCCCTCCACTTT | CASSGGQERTISKNSPLHF | TRBJ1-6 | NA | TRBD1 | 19 | TRBV6-1
TGTGCCAGCAGCCAACGTCCGGGTGGGGCCACGTTTTTT | CASSQRPGGATFF | TRBJ1-4 | NA | NA | 13 | TRBV11-2
TGCGCCAGCAGCCGACAGGTTAGCAATCAGCCCCAGCATTTT | CASSRQVSNQPQHF | TRBJ1-5 | once | NA | 14 | TRBV4-1